This paragraph covers one T cell receptor (beta chain) sequence. What it recognizes is unknown. Germline CDR1 is ENHRY and CDR2 is SYGVKD. The CDR3 length is 13 residues. The ends were cut back, 4 bases at V and 6 bases at J, with 10 bases in the middle. This specimen comes from a study of beta chain features in type 1 diabetes. Study findings and constraints: Shortening that was moderate but significant affected the TCRB CDR3s of Type 1 diabetes patients in all four CD4+ subsets.

Expressed TCRB transcripts got sequenced, as all isolated RNA was reverse transcribed. Here immunoSEQ multiplex PCR was the method, and the copy in TCRdb shows in-frame clones only, minus some. Of around 710,000 clones listed, under 15% are singletons. This chain joins TRBV10-3 and TRBJ1-5, with D unresolved. The sequenced sample was naive CD4+ T cells from blood. The clonotype originates from a young man with type 1 diabetes. For the CDR3, the DNA is TGTGCCATCAGTGGTGAGGGAGGTCAGCCCCAGCATTTT. This gives the protein CAISGEGGQPQHF.